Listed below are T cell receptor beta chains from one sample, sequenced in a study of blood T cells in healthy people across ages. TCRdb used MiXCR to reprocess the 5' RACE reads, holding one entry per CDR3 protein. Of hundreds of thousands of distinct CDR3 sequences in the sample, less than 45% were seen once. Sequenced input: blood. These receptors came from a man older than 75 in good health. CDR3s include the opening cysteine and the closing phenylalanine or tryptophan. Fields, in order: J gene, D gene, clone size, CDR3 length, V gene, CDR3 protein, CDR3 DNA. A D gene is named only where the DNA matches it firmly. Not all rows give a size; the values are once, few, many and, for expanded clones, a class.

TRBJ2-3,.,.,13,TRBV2,CASGTTNIDTQYF,TGTGCCAGCGGGACAACCAATATAGATACGCAGTATTTT
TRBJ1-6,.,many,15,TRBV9,CASSPGQGKDSPLHF,TGTGCCAGCAGCCCGGGTCAGGGTAAGGATTCACCCCTCCACTTT
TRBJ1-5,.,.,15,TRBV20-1,CSARDVQASNQPQHF,TGCAGTGCTAGAGATGTCCAGGCTAGCAATCAGCCCCAGCATTTT
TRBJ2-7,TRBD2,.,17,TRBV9,CASSVVAGVRFGYEQYF,TGTGCCAGCAGCGTAGTAGCGGGAGTGCGGTTTGGGTACGAGCAGTACTTC
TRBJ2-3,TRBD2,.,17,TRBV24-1,CATSDLHASGRQDTQYF,TGTGCCACCAGTGATTTGCACGCTAGCGGGAGGCAAGATACGCAGTATTTT
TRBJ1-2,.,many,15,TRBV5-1,CASSDRSPPSNGYTF,TGCGCCAGCAGCGATAGATCTCCCCCTTCCAATGGCTACACCTTC
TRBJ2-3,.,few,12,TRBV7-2,CASQIFPDTQYF,TGTGCCAGCCAAATCTTCCCAGATACGCAGTATTTT
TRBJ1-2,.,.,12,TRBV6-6,CASSQYTYGYTF,TGTGCCAGCAGTCAGTACACCTATGGCTACACCTTC
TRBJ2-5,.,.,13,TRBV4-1,CASSQTPAPDQYF,TGCGCCAGCAGCCAAACACCGGCGCCCGACCAGTACTTC
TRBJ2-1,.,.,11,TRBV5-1,CASTMSDEQFF,TGCGCCAGTACCATGTCGGATGAGCAGTTCTTC
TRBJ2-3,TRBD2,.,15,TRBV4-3,CASSGGRAGGNTQYF,TGCGCCAGCAGCGGAGGACGAGCGGGAGGCAATACGCAGTATTTT
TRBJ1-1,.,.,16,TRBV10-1,CASSGSPAGPNTEAFF,TGCGCCAGCAGTGGGTCCCCGGCAGGCCCGAACACTGAAGCTTTCTTT
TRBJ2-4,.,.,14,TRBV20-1,CSASTWGAKNIQYF,TGCAGTGCTAGTACCTGGGGAGCCAAAAACATTCAGTACTTC
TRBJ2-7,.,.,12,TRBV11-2,CASLGAIYEQYF,TGTGCCAGCCTAGGGGCTATCTACGAGCAGTACTTC
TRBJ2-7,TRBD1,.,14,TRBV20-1,CSARAPGGAYEQYF,TGCAGTGCTAGAGCTCCAGGGGGTGCCTACGAGCAGTACTTC
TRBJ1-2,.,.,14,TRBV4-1,CASRSQQGLYGYTF,TGCGCCAGCAGAAGCCAACAGGGACTCTATGGCTACACCTTC
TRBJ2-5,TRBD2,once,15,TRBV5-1,CASSRGTSGYNEQYF,TGCGCCAGCAGCCGCGGGACTAGCGGATACAATGAGCAGTACTTC
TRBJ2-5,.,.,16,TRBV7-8,CASSLGQGFFQETQYF,TGTGCCAGCAGCTTAGGGCAGGGTTTCTTTCAAGAGACCCAGTACTTC
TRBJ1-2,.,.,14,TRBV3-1,CASSPSTGNYGYTF,TGTGCCAGCAGCCCATCAACAGGGAACTATGGCTACACCTTC
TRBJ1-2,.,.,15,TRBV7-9,CASSLVSTGSYGYTF,TGTGCCAGCAGCTTAGTTTCAACAGGTTCCTATGGCTACACCTTC
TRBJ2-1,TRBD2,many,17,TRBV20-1,CSAVSGVWDGDMNEQFF,TGCAGTGCTGTAAGCGGGGTCTGGGACGGAGATATGAATGAGCAGTTCTTC
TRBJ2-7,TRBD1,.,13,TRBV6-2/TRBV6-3,CASNRGPGREQYF,TGTGCCAGCAACAGGGGACCGGGCCGCGAGCAGTACTTC
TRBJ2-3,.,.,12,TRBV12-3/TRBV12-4,CASRRVTDAQYF,TGTGCCAGCAGACGGGTCACAGATGCGCAGTATTTT
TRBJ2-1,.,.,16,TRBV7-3,CASSLGGGIFSNEQFF,TGTGCCAGCAGCTTAGGAGGCGGGATCTTTTCCAATGAGCAGTTCTTC
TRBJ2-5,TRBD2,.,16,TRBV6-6,CASSYLGTSVNNEQYF,TGTGCCAGCAGTTACCTAGGGACTAGCGTTAACAATGAGCAGTACTTC
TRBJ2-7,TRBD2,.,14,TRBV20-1,CSASGLAGVGEQYF,TGCAGTGCTTCCGGACTAGCGGGAGTTGGCGAGCAGTACTTC
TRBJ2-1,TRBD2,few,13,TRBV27,CASSWRERYEQFF,TGTGCCAGCAGTTGGCGGGAGAGGTATGAGCAGTTCTTC
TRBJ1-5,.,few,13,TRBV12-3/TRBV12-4,CASSPRGDLPQHF,TGTGCCAGCAGCCCCCGCGGGGACCTACCCCAGCATTTT
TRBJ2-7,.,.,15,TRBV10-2,CASSERGHLGGEQYF,TGCGCCAGCAGTGAGCGAGGGCACTTAGGAGGCGAGCAGTACTTC
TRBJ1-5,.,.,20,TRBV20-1,CSARDWIGRGPSNSNQPQHF,TGCAGTGCTAGAGATTGGATAGGGAGGGGACCCTCAAATAGCAATCAGCCCCAGCATTTT
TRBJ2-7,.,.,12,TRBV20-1,CSAKKDSYEQYF,TGCAGTGCTAAGAAGGACTCCTACGAGCAGTACTTC
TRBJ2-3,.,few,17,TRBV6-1,CASSEDRVGTHTDTQYF,TGTGCCAGCAGTGAAGACAGGGTAGGGACCCACACAGATACGCAGTATTTT
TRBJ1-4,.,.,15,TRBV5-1,CASSSESATNEKLFF,TGCGCCAGCAGCTCGGAGTCTGCAACTAATGAAAAACTGTTTTTT
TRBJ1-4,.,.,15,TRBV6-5,CASSEGPATNEKLFF,TGTGCCAGCAGTGAGGGACCCGCAACTAATGAAAAACTGTTTTTT
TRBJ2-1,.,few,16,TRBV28,CASSPRTGSRYNEQFF,TGTGCCAGCAGTCCCCGCACCGGGAGCCGCTACAATGAGCAGTTCTTC
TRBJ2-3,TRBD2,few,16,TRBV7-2,CASSSWTSGGADTQYF,TGTGCCAGCAGCTCTTGGACTAGCGGGGGAGCAGATACGCAGTATTTT
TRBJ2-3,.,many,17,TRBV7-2,CASSLGGGGSWADTQYF,TGTGCCAGCAGCTTAGGGGGGGGCGGGAGTTGGGCAGATACGCAGTATTTT
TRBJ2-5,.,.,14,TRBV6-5,CASRNRGGGETQYF,TGTGCCAGCAGGAACAGGGGAGGCGGAGAGACCCAGTACTTC
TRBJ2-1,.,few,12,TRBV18,CATSPQRNEQFF,TGTGCCACCTCACCCCAGCGTAATGAGCAGTTCTTC
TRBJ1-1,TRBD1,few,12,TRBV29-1,CSGGTGGPEAFF,TGCAGCGGAGGGACAGGGGGACCTGAAGCTTTCTTT
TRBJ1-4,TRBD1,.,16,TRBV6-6,CAGRLQGAATNEKLFF,TGTGCCGGCAGATTACAGGGGGCAGCAACTAATGAAAAACTGTTTTTT
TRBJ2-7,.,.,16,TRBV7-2,CASSSRLGGQAREQYF,TGTGCCAGCAGCTCTCGCCTGGGGGGGCAAGCTCGCGAGCAGTACTTC
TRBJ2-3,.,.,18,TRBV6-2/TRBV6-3,CASQTAAGGTRSADTQYF,TGTGCCAGCCAGACTGCGGCTGGAGGCACCCGGAGTGCAGATACGCAGTATTTT
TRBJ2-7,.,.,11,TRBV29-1,CSVSNTYEQYF,TGCAGCGTTTCGAACACCTACGAGCAGTACTTC
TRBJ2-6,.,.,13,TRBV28,CASETSGANVLTF,TGTGCCAGTGAGACCTCTGGGGCCAACGTCCTGACTTTC
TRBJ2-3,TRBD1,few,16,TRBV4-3,CASSQGTGGGQNTQYF,TGCGCCAGCAGCCAAGGGACAGGGGGCGGTCAAAATACGCAGTATTTT
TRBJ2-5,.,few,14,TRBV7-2,CASSSNRRQETQYF,TGTGCCAGCAGCTCCAACAGGCGCCAAGAGACCCAGTACTTC
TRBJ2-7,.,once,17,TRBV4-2,CASSQEAGPGGGYEQYF,TGTGCCAGCAGCCAAGAAGCGGGGCCAGGGGGAGGGTACGAGCAGTACTTC
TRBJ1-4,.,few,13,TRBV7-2,CASSSRVAEKLFF,TGTGCCAGCAGCTCCCGGGTGGCGGAAAAACTGTTTTTT
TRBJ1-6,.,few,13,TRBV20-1,CSARRGNNSPLHF,TGCAGTGCTAGACGGGGGAACAATTCACCCCTCCACTTT
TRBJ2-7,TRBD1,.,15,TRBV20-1,CSARVRGQGSYEQYF,TGCAGTGCTAGAGTTAGAGGACAGGGATCCTACGAGCAGTACTTC
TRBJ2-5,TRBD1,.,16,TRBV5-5,CASSTRDRMRQETQYF,TGTGCCAGCAGCACCCGGGACAGGATGAGGCAAGAGACCCAGTACTTC